These 5 T cell receptor beta chains came from one sample sequenced in a study of blood T cells in healthy people across ages. A sample-barcoded 5' primer and a J-beta primer mix were used in a second PCR of roughly 6 to 12 cycles. TCRdb analysed the 5' RACE reads with MiXCR anew, one entry per CDR3 protein. Of approximately 810,000 distinct CDR3 sequences listed, under 30% are singletons. The sample taken for sequencing was blood. These receptors were taken from an elderly woman in good health.

This clonotype was observed a few times. The V gene is TRBV10-2, the J gene TRBJ1-1; D is possibly TRBD1 (5 bases). CDR3 length: 13 amino acids. Germline assignment: CDR1 WSHSY and CDR2 SAAADI. Trimming pared 0 bases from V and 10 bases from J, leaving 12 bases between. The DNA for the CDR3 is TGCGCCAGCAGTGAGTCGGTTGGTGGGGCAGCTTTCTTT. Encoded protein: CASSESVGGAAFF.

Regarding this clonotype: A much larger clonotype is one base distant, so this may be a read error. The chain joins TRBV11-2 to TRBJ1-2; maybe TRBD1 (5 bases). This CDR3 comprises 13 residues. The germline V gene encodes CDR1 SGHAT and CDR2 FQNNGV. The ends were cut back, 6 bases at V and 5 bases at J, with 13 bases in the middle. The CDR3 loop reads CASRAGLQYGYTF. The CDR3 DNA sequence: TGTGCCAGCAGGGCGGGACTGCAGTATGGCTACACCTTC. The variable domain in full, completed from reference TRBV11-2 and TRBJ1-2, reads EAGVAQSPRYKIIEKRQSVAFWCNPISGHATLYWYQQILGQGPKLLIQFQNNGVVDDSQLPKDRFSAERLKGVDSTLKIQPAKLEDSAVYLCASRAGLQYGYTFGSGTRLTVV.

Only a few counts were recorded for this clonotype. The chain is built from TRBV9 and TRBJ1-4; unclear D gene. The germline CDR1 and CDR2 sequences are SGDLS and YYNGEE. V was trimmed by 0 bases and J by 5 bases, leaving 11 bases between them. The CDR3 spans 15 residues. The CDR3 DNA reads as TGTGCCAGCAGCGTAGGGGGAGGGCGAAATGAAAAACTGTTTTTT. Its translation: CASSVGGGRNEKLFF. Filled out from reference TRBV9 and TRBJ1-4, the complete variable domain reads DSGVTQTPKHLITATGQRVTLRCSPRSGDLSVYWYQQSLDQGLQFLIQYYNGEERAKGNILERFSAQQFPDLHSELNLSSLELGDSALYFCASSVGGGRNEKLFFGSGTQLSVL.

This clonotype came up a few times. One end of the junction is discordant with germline, which a read error may explain. The CDR3 reads CAGSPLDMSSYNEQYF. CDR3 nucleotides: TGCGCCGGCAGCCCCCTGGACATGAGCTCCTACAATGAGCAGTACTTC. J is TRBJ2-1 and V is TRBV5-1; TRBD1 is a possible D gene (5 bases). The J call is doubtful: the DNA matches TRBJ2-7 better. This CDR3 has 16 residues. Germline lookup yields CDR1 SGHRS and CDR2 YFSETQ.

This clonotype came up once. This chain uses TRBV29-1 with TRBJ2-4; 7 bases map to TRBD1. The assigned J gene may be wrong: the sequence end matches TRBJ2-5 better. The CDR3 loop spans 15 amino acids. Germline V gene data show CDR1 as SQVTM and CDR2 as ANQGSEA. The CDR3, as DNA: TGCAGCGCCACACCGACAGGGACGTTTGGGGAGACCCAGTACTTC. This gives the protein CSATPTGTFGETQYF.